Shown below are 3 T cell receptor beta chains from a single sample sequenced in a study of PD-L1 blockade in urothelial cancer. Some clones are missing from TCRdb's copy, which holds only in-frame ones; the method was immunoSEQ multiplex PCR. Among around 120,000 clones, over 75% were seen once, and the ten largest hold 2.4%. The material was PBMCs, obtained around atezolizumab (anti-PD-L1) treatment. These receptors were taken from a middle-aged man with urothelial cancer.

This rearrangement joins TRBV28 to TRBJ2-5; the match to TRBD2 covers 8 bases. The trim removed 2 bases at V and 5 bases at J, leaving 4 bases unmatched. Germline CDR1 MDHEN, CDR2 SYDVKM. The CDR3 sequence is 14 residues long. CDR3 sequence reads: CASSLRGRQETQYF. CDR3 DNA: TGTGCCAGCAGTTTACGCGGGAGGCAGGAGACCCAGTACTTC.

The rearrangement joins TRBV2 to TRBJ1-2, with 9 bases identical to TRBD1. The CDR3 covers 14 residues. The germline V gene has CDR1 SNHLY and CDR2 FYNNEI. V was pared by 7 bases and J by 1 base, with 4 bases of the junction left unmatched. The DNA for the CDR3 is TGTGCCAGCACGAGACAGGGGGGTAACTATGGCTACACCTTC. Its translation: CASTRQGGNYGYTF.

V is TRBV5-1 and J is TRBJ1-5; 11 bases agree with TRBD1. The V gene's germline CDR1 is SGHRS and CDR2 YFSETQ. The CDR3 spans 16 residues. Germline trimming cut 0 bases from V and 7 bases from J; bases unmatched to any gene: 6. The chain's CDR3 is CASSLGGQGAGQPQHF. The CDR3 DNA follows: TGCGCCAGCAGCTTGGGAGGACAGGGGGCGGGGCAGCCCCAGCATTTT.